The sequence of this TCR beta chain was determined in a study of siplizumab effects on memory and regulatory T cells (dated by TCRdb to about 2019). The study in broad terms: The study looked at the effect of siplizumab, an anti-CD2 antibody, on alloreactive T-cell subsets in allogeneic mixed lymphocyte reactions made from human PBMCs. Study-wide findings and limitations: The cumulative frequency of alloreactive sequences that could be traced back to unstimulated CD4+ memory T cells was significantly reduced by siplizumab. For roughly 75-97% of proliferating CD4+ or CD8+ clones, no naive or memory phenotype could be assigned. Of the alloreactive CD4+ clones that could be mapped, the Treg-derived share averaged 68.8% with siplizumab compared with roughly 27% in control reactions. Whether proliferating Tregs from siplizumab cultures were suppressive was not functionally confirmed. Sequences below about 10^-5 frequency were poorly captured, so only a minor fraction of alloreactive clones could be mapped to unstimulated subsets. Unstimulated naive T cells appeared more diverse than memory T cells, and naive cells seemed to contribute substantially to the alloresponse.

TCRbeta CDR3 sequencing was performed on sorted unstimulated T cells and on proliferating T cells recovered from mixed lymphocyte reactions. Fresh whole blood from roughly nine HLA-typed healthy donors was used as the source from which PBMCs were isolated. To map where alloreactive clones came from, CD4+ regulatory T cells in the unstimulated state were FACS-sorted. On this clone itself: Its antigen remains unidentified. Base qualities were left out, and no much larger clone turns up one base away.

Preparation of the library involved the immunoSEQ multiplex PCR assay. About 9.1 x 10^4 TCR templates per sample were assayed on the deep sequencing platform. Genomic DNA extracted from sorted T cells was used for TCRbeta CDR3 sequencing. On the study's bioinformatics: The R programming language was used for the clonal analysis of the TCRbeta CDR3 data. Comparing unstimulated samples against CFSE-low samples taken after the reaction was how alloreactive CD4+ and CD8+ clones were defined. By matching sequences to the repertoires of sorted unstimulated Treg and non-Treg cells, each alloreactive CD4+ clone was assigned a regulatory or non-regulatory origin. The clones in this table, taken by TCRdb from immuneACCESS, are in-frame only. Not every clone is retained; where verified, under half of the shortfall comes from an unresolved V gene, and the cause of the rest is unknown. Clone size and the V and J calls come from that table; the DNA yielded D and trimming. This sample has approximately 100,000 clones in its table, and about 90% of those were observed once. About 0.7% of the sample belongs to the ten largest clones.

V was cut back by 6 bases and J by 4 bases, leaving a gap of 19 bases between them. The CDR3 sequence holds 15 residues, the cysteine and phenylalanine included. The CDR3 DNA has 45 bases and is translated from base 1. The germline V gene sets CDR1 to SGHRS and CDR2 to YFSETQ. Sequencing input: Tregs sorted from blood. The TCR comes from a human donor in good health. The V and J segments used are TRBV5-1 and TRBJ1-1, with no confidently assigned D gene. The nucleotide sequence reads TGCGCCAGCAAGGTATCCAGGTTCGACGGCACTGAAGCTTTCTTT. It specifies CASKVSRFDGTEAFF.